This passage covers 15 T cell receptor beta chains from one sample sequenced in a study of memory CD4+ T cells and cytomegalovirus serostatus. The sort gate was single viable CD3+CD4+CD8-CD45RO+ cells for memory CD4+ T cells. Assay used: immunoSEQ multiplex PCR; TCRdb lists only in-frame clones, some missing. Of about 59,000 clones listed, about three quarters are singletons. The sequenced sample was memory CD4+ T cells from blood. These receptors all stem from an adult in good health and CMV-seronegative.

This chain joins TRBV7-8 and TRBJ1-2; D gene ambiguous. The CDR3 extends over 14 amino acids. Germline V gives CDR1 SGHVS, CDR2 FQNEAQ. The germline V and J ends were trimmed by 0 bases and 4 bases, with 9 bases remaining between them. CDR3: CASSLAAQLYGYTF. Written as DNA, the CDR3 is TGTGCCAGCAGCTTAGCGGCCCAGCTCTATGGCTACACCTTC. The full variable domain, in which reference TRBV7-8 and TRBJ1-2 provide the parts outside the CDR3, is GAGVSQSPRYKVAKRGQDVALRCDPISGHVSLFWYQQALGQGPEFLTYFQNEAQLDKSGLPSDRFFAERPEGSVSTLKIQRTQQEDSAVYLCASSLAAQLYGYTFGSGTRLTVV.

V gene TRBV12-5 combines with J gene TRBJ2-5, with D uncertain. The germline V and J ends were trimmed by 7 bases and 4 bases, with 7 bases remaining between them. The CDR3 length is 11 residues. Germline CDR1 LGHNT, CDR2 FRNRAP. The chain's CDR3 is CASASGETQYF. The CDR3 DNA is TGTGCTAGTGCCTCTGGAGAGACCCAGTACTTC. Full variable domain (rest looked up from reference TRBV12-5 and TRBJ2-5): DARVTQTPRHKVTEMGQEVTMRCQPILGHNTVFWYRQTMMQGLELLAYFRNRAPLDDSGMPKDRFSAEMPDATLATLKIQPSEPRDSAVYFCASASGETQYFGPGTRLLVL.

The chain employs TRBV6-5 and TRBJ1-2; D perhaps matches TRBD1 (5 bases). Trimming cost V 5 bases and J 4 bases, with 14 bases left between them. CDR1 and CDR2 (germline): MNHEY, SVGAGI. This CDR3 contains 14 residues. The CDR3 nucleotides read TGTGCCAGCAGTGGTGGGACGGACATCTATGGCTACACCTTC. Its protein product is CASSGGTDIYGYTF.

This clone was counted once. The CDR3 spells CASKGTPQETQYF. The CDR3 DNA reads TGTGCCAGTAAGGGGACACCCCAAGAGACCCAGTACTTC. V is TRBV19 and J is TRBJ2-5; tentative D call: TRBD1 (6 bases). Germline CDR1 is LNHDA and CDR2 is SQIVND (reference sequence). The CDR3 is 13 amino acids. Between the trimmed V and J ends, which lost 7 bases and 1 base, there was a span of 10 bases.

The chain has TRBV6-5 and TRBJ1-2; 7 nucleotides align to TRBD1. The V gene end was trimmed by 2 bases and the J gene end by 7 bases; junction bases not matched to a gene: 10. Germline V gene lookup returns CDR1 MNHEY and CDR2 SVGAGI. The CDR3 is 15 amino acids. The DNA of the CDR3 is TGTGCCAGCAGTTACCATTCCAAAGGGGGCGGTGGCTACACCTTC. Protein: CASSYHSKGGGGYTF.

This chain links TRBV7-6 with TRBJ2-3; D tentatively reads TRBD1 or TRBD2 (5 bases each). Germline V lookup: CDR1 SGHVS, CDR2 FNYEAQ. The CDR3 extends over 14 amino acids. Trimming pared 5 bases from V and 4 bases from J, leaving 13 bases between. The CDR3: CASSTRSGPDTQYF. DNA of the CDR3: TGTGCCAGCAGCACGCGCTCGGGGCCAGATACGCAGTATTTT.

A word on this clone: At one end, the junction sequence differs from germline, possibly due to a read error. The rearrangement joins TRBV9 to TRBJ1-3, with unresolved D. Germline V gene lookup returns CDR1 SGDLS and CDR2 YYNGEE. The CDR3 contains 13 residues. The CDR3 DNA is TGTGCCAGCAGCGTAGACTCTGTAAACACCATATATTTT. It translates to CASSVDSVNTIYF.

The chain joins TRBV2 to TRBJ1-1; 7 bases fit TRBD1. J was trimmed by 3 bases and V by 6 bases; bases with no gene match: 7. Germline values: CDR1 SNHLY, CDR2 FYNNEI. CDR3 size: 14 residues. In DNA, the CDR3 is TGTGCCAGCAGACAATTAGACAGGGACACTGAAGCTTTCTTT. Translating it yields CASRQLDRDTEAFF.

This clone has only one observation. This chain links TRBV7-6 with TRBJ1-1, with D perhaps matching TRBD1 (6 bases). The V end was cut by 2 bases, the J end by 6 bases, with 7 bases between. The CDR3 consists of 12 residues. The germline V gene has CDR1 SGHVS and CDR2 FNYEAQ. The CDR3 here is CASSLSGAEAFF. In nucleotides, the CDR3 is TGTGCCAGCAGCTTATCAGGGGCTGAAGCTTTCTTT.

The chain recombines TRBV19 with TRBJ1-2; 7 bases agree with TRBD1. This CDR3 comprises 14 residues. From germline, CDR1 is LNHDA and CDR2 SQIVND (reference sequence). V was clipped by 1 base and J by 7 bases; unmatched bases: 6. The CDR3: CASSIAQGGSGYTF. In DNA, the CDR3 is TGTGCCAGTAGTATAGCCCAGGGGGGGTCTGGCTACACCTTC.

This chain links TRBV5-5 with TRBJ1-1; TRBD1 agrees at 9 bases. The CDR3 covers 16 residues. Trimming cost V 4 bases and J 3 bases; bases outside gene matches: 10. Germline V lookup: CDR1 SGHKS, CDR2 YYEKEE (reference sequence). This CDR3 reads CASSPGTGIEDTEAFF. In DNA, the CDR3 is TGTGCCAGCAGCCCCGGGACAGGGATCGAGGACACTGAAGCTTTCTTT.

Only one count was recorded for this clone. The chain uses TRBV28 and TRBJ2-1; D is undetermined. The CDR3 is 12 residues long. Germline V gene sequence: CDR1 MDHEN, CDR2 SYDVKM. The germline V and J ends were trimmed by 0 bases and 7 bases, with 4 bases remaining between them. The CDR3 protein is CASSLWVNEQFF. DNA of the CDR3: TGTGCCAGCAGTTTATGGGTAAATGAGCAGTTCTTC.

The chain carries TRBV6-5 and TRBJ1-1; no definite D call. Trimming pared 6 bases from V and 4 bases from J, leaving 18 bases between. CDR1 is MNHEY, CDR2 SVGAGI, per germline. CDR3 length equals 15 residues. In DNA, the CDR3 is TGTGCCAGCAGCGCGGCCCCGGGCGGTGTCACTGAAGCTTTCTTT. It is translated as CASSAAPGGVTEAFF.

The V call is TRBV4-1, the J call TRBJ2-1, with a weak D call TRBD1 (8 bases). Trimming removed 1 base from V and 7 bases from J, with 29 bases in between. In germline, CDR1 is MGHRA, CDR2 YSYEKL. CDR3 size: 20 residues. The CDR3 bases are TGCGCCAGCAGCCAAGGGAGAGGCAGGGGGCCTGGGCGGGAGACGAATGAGCAGTTCTTC. This translates into CASSQGRGRGPGRETNEQFF.

This rearrangement joins TRBV6-1 to TRBJ2-2; the D gene could be TRBD1 or TRBD2 (5 bases each). This CDR3 region has 15 residues. The germline V gene has CDR1 MNHNS and CDR2 SASEGT. V was trimmed by 6 bases and J by 7 bases, leaving 18 bases between them. The CDR3 DNA reads as TGTGCCAGCAGGGTATCGGGGCCAGCCGGCGGGGAGCTGTTTTTT. This gives the protein CASRVSGPAGGELFF.